This T cell receptor (beta chain) was obtained from a study of blood T cells in healthy people across ages. Findings and caveats of the study: CMV status of donors was unknown, possibly confounding expanded clonotype changes.

The CDR3 runs 14 residues. V was clipped by 7 bases and J by 4 bases, with 16 bases between them. Germline loops: CDR1 SNHLY, CDR2 FYNNEI. In regard to this clonotype: The antigen is not known.

With a J-beta primer mix and a sample-barcoded 5' primer, a second PCR ran about 6 to 11 cycles. No fewer than 2.5 million CDR3-containing paired-end reads came from each sample. Each CDR3 protein is one row after TCRdb ran MiXCR on the 5' RACE reads. The repertoire consists of 750,000 to 950,000 distinct CDR3 sequences, with 50% to 65% occurring once and the leading ten covering under 50%. This chain uses TRBV2 with TRBJ1-1, with a possible D match to TRBD1 (5 bases). The clonotype was recovered from a man at least 80 years old in good health. The sequenced sample was blood. In DNA form, the CDR3 reads TGTGCCAGCACCGGGGACGCCCGGGGCACTGAAGCTTTCTTT. Encoded protein: CASTGDARGTEAFF.